This is a list of T cell receptor beta chains from one sample in a study of spatial heterogeneity in lung cancer. In TCRdb, the 5' RACE reads were re-called with MiXCR into one record per CDR3 protein. This table holds approximately 44,000 distinct CDR3 sequences, roughly an eighth found once. Sequences were derived from PBMCs, sampled at surgery. These receptors came from a male donor with early-stage non-small cell lung cancer. CDR3s include the opening cysteine and the closing phenylalanine or tryptophan. Fields, in order: clone size, D gene, V gene, J gene, CDR3 protein, CDR3 DNA. D genes are given only for firm matches. Part of the rows lack a size; the others show once, few, many or a class for expanded clones.

-	TRBD1	TRBV6-5	TRBJ2-7	CASSYSGQGYEQYF	TGTGCCAGCAGTTATAGTGGACAGGGATACGAGCAGTACTTC
few	TRBD2	TRBV11-3	TRBJ2-1	CASSETSGRNEQFF	TGTGCCAGCAGCGAGACTAGCGGGAGAAATGAGCAGTTCTTC
-	-	TRBV7-8	TRBJ1-6	CASGQYNSPLHF	TGTGCCAGCGGACAGTATAATTCACCCCTCCACTTT
few	-	TRBV11-3	TRBJ2-1	CASSSSDTDLVHNEQFF	TGTGCCAGCAGCTCCAGCGACACGGACCTCGTCCACAATGAGCAGTTCTTC
few	-	TRBV24-1	TRBJ2-5	CATPTRLFQETQYF	TGTGCCACCCCCACCCGACTATTCCAAGAGACCCAGTACTTC
many	TRBD1	TRBV10-2	TRBJ1-4	CASSDTQGAGEKLFF	TGCGCCAGCAGTGACACCCAGGGGGCCGGAGAAAAACTGTTTTTT
-	TRBD2	TRBV12-3/TRBV12-4	TRBJ2-1	CASSPAGVVYNEQFF	TGTGCCAGCAGCCCAGCGGGGGTGGTCTACAATGAGCAGTTCTTC
few	-	TRBV15	TRBJ2-1	CATSRDWGEQFF	TGTGCCACCAGCAGAGACTGGGGTGAGCAGTTCTTC
many	TRBD2	TRBV10-3	TRBJ2-3	CAISDGSGGPDTQYF	TGTGCCATCAGTGATGGTAGCGGGGGGCCAGATACGCAGTATTTT
-	-	TRBV5-1	TRBJ1-2	CASSLDRRGYTF	TGCGCCAGCAGCCTCGACAGGCGCGGCTACACCTTC
many	-	TRBV7-9	TRBJ2-5	CASSYGRAWETQYF	TGTGCCAGCAGCTATGGAAGGGCTTGGGAGACCCAGTACTTC
few	-	TRBV6-2/TRBV6-3	TRBJ2-1	CASSSQGLSSYNEQFF	TGTGCCAGCAGTTCACAAGGGCTTAGCTCCTACAATGAGCAGTTCTTC
-	TRBD2	TRBV27	TRBJ2-1	CASSHRLAGGVNEQFF	TGTGCCAGCAGTCACCGACTAGCGGGAGGGGTCAATGAGCAGTTCTTC
few	-	TRBV5-5	TRBJ2-5	CASSFGGGTETQYF	TGTGCCAGCAGCTTCGGAGGGGGTACAGAGACCCAGTACTTC
many	TRBD2	TRBV7-3	TRBJ2-2	CASGTGGDVAGELFF	TGTGCCAGCGGCACGGGAGGGGACGTCGCCGGGGAGCTGTTTTTT
-	TRBD2	TRBV10-3	TRBJ2-1	CAISVAGGLNNEQFF	TGTGCCATCAGCGTAGCGGGAGGCCTGAACAATGAGCAGTTCTTC
-	TRBD2	TRBV7-2	TRBJ2-1	CASSPGLASTREQFF	TGTGCCAGCAGCCCGGGACTAGCGTCCACACGGGAGCAGTTCTTC
many	TRBD1	TRBV6-5	TRBJ1-2	CASSQQGGHRGYTF	TGTGCCAGCAGTCAACAGGGGGGCCACCGTGGCTACACCTTC
few	TRBD2	TRBV7-2	TRBJ2-3	CASSLERGADTQYF	TGTGCCAGCAGCTTAGAGCGGGGGGCAGATACGCAGTATTTT
many	-	TRBV28	TRBJ2-5	CASRPRGPKTQYF	TGTGCCAGCAGACCCCGTGGGCCTAAGACCCAGTACTTC
many	-	TRBV27	TRBJ2-7	CASSLTTSYEQYF	TGTGCCAGCAGTTTAACGACTAGCTACGAGCAGTACTTC
few	TRBD1	TRBV5-5	TRBJ2-7	CASSFGQGLGEQYF	TGTGCCAGCAGCTTTGGACAGGGTCTAGGGGAGCAGTACTTC
few	-	TRBV6-1	TRBJ1-1	CASTPRREAFF	TGTGCCAGCACTCCGAGGCGGGAAGCTTTCTTT
many	TRBD1	TRBV7-9	TRBJ2-1	CASSPRDRVIDEQFF	TGTGCCAGCAGCCCCCGGGACAGGGTTATTGATGAGCAGTTCTTC
few	-	TRBV18	TRBJ1-5	CASSPATRDNQPQHF	TGTGCCAGCTCACCAGCGACAAGGGACAATCAGCCCCAGCATTTT
many	TRBD1	TRBV15	TRBJ1-2	CATSGTGERVYGYTF	TGTGCCACCAGCGGGACAGGGGAAAGAGTCTATGGCTACACCTTC
-	-	TRBV20-1	TRBJ2-7	CSARIGRESSYEQYF	TGCAGTGCTAGAATAGGGCGGGAATCTTCCTACGAGCAGTACTTC
medium-sized	-	TRBV10-3	TRBJ2-7	CAISESSYEQYF	TGTGCCATCAGTGAAAGCTCCTACGAGCAGTACTTC
many	TRBD1	TRBV7-2	TRBJ2-3	CASSGRDRGSDTQYF	TGTGCCAGCAGCGGCCGGGACAGGGGGTCAGATACGCAGTATTTT
few	TRBD1	TRBV12-3/TRBV12-4	TRBJ1-3	CASSVGQGAFGNTIYF	TGTGCCAGCAGTGTGGGACAGGGGGCGTTCGGAAACACCATATATTTT
-	-	TRBV5-1	TRBJ2-7	CASSSPDSTYEQYF	TGCGCCAGCAGCTCGCCCGACAGCACCTACGAGCAGTACTTC